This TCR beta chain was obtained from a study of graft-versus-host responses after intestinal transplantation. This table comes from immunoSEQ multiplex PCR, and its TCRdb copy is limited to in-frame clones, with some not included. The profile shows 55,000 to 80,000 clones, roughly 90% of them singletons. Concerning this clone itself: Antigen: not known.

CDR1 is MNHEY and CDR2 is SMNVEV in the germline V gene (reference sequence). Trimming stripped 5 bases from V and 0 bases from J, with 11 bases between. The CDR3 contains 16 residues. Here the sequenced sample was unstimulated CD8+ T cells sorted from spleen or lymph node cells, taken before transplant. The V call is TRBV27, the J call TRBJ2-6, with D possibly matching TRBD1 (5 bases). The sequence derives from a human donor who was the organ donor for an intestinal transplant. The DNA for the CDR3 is TGTGCCAGCAGTAACAGGATAGGCTCTGGGGCCAACGTCCTGACTTTC. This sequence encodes CASSNRIGSGANVLTF. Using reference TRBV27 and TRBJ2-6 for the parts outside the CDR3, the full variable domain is EAQVTQNPRYLITVTGKKLTVTCSQNMNHEYMSWYRQDPGLGLRQIYYSMNVEVTDKGDVPEGYKVSRKEKRNFPLILESPSPNQTSLYFCASSNRIGSGANVLTFGAGSRLTVL.